The next 27 T cell receptor beta chains were all read from a single sample in a study of monozygotic twins with inflammatory bowel disease. One entry per CDR3 protein, without DNA, is what TCRdb gives after re-calling the 5' RACE reads. The sample data list a few hundred thousand distinct CDR3 sequences. The specimen sequenced was blood. Receptors originate from a human donor with ulcerative colitis or Crohn's disease, or a healthy co-twin of an affected twin (not recorded which).

This chain connects TRBV20-1 to TRBJ2-2; TCRdb selects TRBD1, and the lack of DNA leaves this call unchecked. CDR1 and CDR2 (germline): DFQATT, SNEGSKA (reference sequence). The CDR3 length is 17 residues. This CDR3 reads CSARGFGDRVPTGELFF.

The chain has TRBV3-1 and TRBJ1-1; TCRdb proposes TRBD1, but this gene call is untestable without DNA. The CDR3 contains 15 residues. The germline CDR1 and CDR2 sequences are LGHDT and YNNKEL (reference sequence). The CDR3 sequence: CASSLPGQGVTEAFF.

The chain carries TRBV12-3 or TRBV12-4 and TRBJ1-2; TCRdb lists TRBD1, though no DNA is available to test this call. The CDR3 length is 14 residues. The CDR3: CASSVDRADYGYTF.

The CDR3 loop is CSGSKRLAGTDTQYF. The chain recombines TRBV20-1 with TRBJ2-3; TCRdb lists TRBD2, though no DNA is available to test this call. This CDR3 spans 15 amino acids. Germline lookup yields CDR1 DFQATT and CDR2 SNEGSKA (reference sequence).

The rearrangement uses TRBV7-9 and TRBJ2-1; TCRdb outputs TRBD2, but without DNA this stays unchecked. The V gene's germline CDR1 is SEHNR and CDR2 FQNEAQ (reference sequence). The CDR3 consists of 16 residues. The CDR3 reads CASSFGTSGYYNEQFF.

The chain joins TRBV11-2 to TRBJ2-2; TCRdb reports TRBD1, a call that lacks DNA to check it against. This CDR3 region has 19 residues. Germline-derived CDR1 and CDR2 are SGHAT and FQNNGV. The CDR3 loop reads CASSLGTRWGRVNTGELFF.

The rearrangement joins TRBV7-3 to TRBJ2-3; TCRdb calls TRBD1, which cannot be checked without DNA. CDR1 SGHTA and CDR2 FQGTGA come from the germline V gene. The CDR3 loop spans 15 amino acids. CDR3 in amino acids: CASSFRGASTDTQYF.

The chain carries TRBV28 and TRBJ2-1; TCRdb's D gene call, TRBD2, goes unchecked for lack of DNA. The CDR3 covers 15 residues. CDR1 is MDHEN, CDR2 SYDVKM, per germline. The CDR3 reads CASSLGTSGYGKQFF.

The chain carries TRBV11-2 and TRBJ2-1; TCRdb lists TRBD1, though no DNA is available to test this call. This CDR3 comprises 19 residues. The germline V gene encodes CDR1 SGHAT and CDR2 FQNNGV. The CDR3: CASSPYHRTDALGYNEQFF.

This chain links TRBV4-3 with TRBJ2-1; TCRdb proposes TRBD2, but this gene call is untestable without DNA. The CDR3 is 15 residues long. Germline V gene lookup returns CDR1 LGHNA and CDR2 YSLEER. CDR3 residues: CASSQDSEGRNEQFF.

V gene TRBV7-9 combines with J gene TRBJ1-2; the D gene TCRdb calls, TRBD1, cannot be checked with no DNA. The germline V gene encodes CDR1 SEHNR and CDR2 FQNEAQ (reference sequence). The CDR3 extends over 14 amino acids. The CDR3 loop reads CASSYPVSFEGYTF.

The V call is TRBV20-1, the J call TRBJ1-5; TCRdb's D call, TRBD1, is unchecked because there is no DNA. Germline lookup yields CDR1 DFQATT and CDR2 SNEGSKA (reference sequence). The CDR3 is 15 amino acids. This CDR3 is CSAKTIRDRNQPQHF.

The chain uses TRBV27 and TRBJ1-1; TCRdb reports TRBD1, a call that lacks DNA to check it against. CDR1 and CDR2 (germline): MNHEY, SMNVEV (reference sequence). This CDR3 spans 15 amino acids. CDR3 sequence: CASSRPPQMNTEAFF.

The chain links TRBV7-8 to TRBJ2-2. CDR1 is SGHVS, CDR2 FQNEAQ, per germline. This CDR3 is 13 amino acids long. The CDR3 protein is CASSPTEGGELFF.

The CDR3: CASSTGRAADTQYF. The chain is built from TRBV7-2 and TRBJ2-3; TCRdb outputs TRBD2, but without DNA this stays unchecked. The CDR3 loop spans 14 amino acids. Per the germline V gene, CDR1 is SGHTA and CDR2 is FQGNSA.

This rearrangement joins TRBV15 to TRBJ1-4. The CDR3 contains 14 residues. Germline assignment: CDR1 LNHNV and CDR2 YYDKDF (reference sequence). The chain's CDR3 is CATSRRVGDEKLFF.

This rearrangement joins TRBV11-1 to TRBJ2-7; TCRdb reports TRBD1, a call that lacks DNA to check it against. Germline V gives CDR1 SGHAT, CDR2 FQDESV (reference sequence). This CDR3 region has 16 residues. CDR3 loop: CASSFGHRDGAYEQYF.

The genes are TRBV24-1 and TRBJ2-1; the TCRdb D gene call, TRBD2, has no DNA to confirm it. Per germline, CDR1 KGHDR and CDR2 SFDVKD. The CDR3 is made up of 13 amino acids. This CDR3 reads CATSDAGANEQFF.

The V gene is TRBV15, the J gene TRBJ2-5; TCRdb names TRBD2, which stays unverified in the absence of DNA. CDR3 size: 13 residues. Germline V lookup: CDR1 LNHNV, CDR2 YYDKDF (reference sequence). This chain's CDR3 is CATSRDTLGLGHF.

The rearrangement joins TRBV9 to TRBJ2-7; as DNA is missing, the TRBD2 call by TCRdb cannot be tested. Germline CDR1 reads SGDLS; CDR2 reads YYNGEE. The CDR3 is made up of 13 amino acids. The CDR3 protein is CASSVTAEGEQYF.

The chain couples TRBV7-2 to TRBJ1-1; TCRdb's D call of TRBD1 is untestable without DNA. Looked up from germline, CDR1 is SGHTA and CDR2 is FQGNSA. The CDR3 covers 15 residues. The CDR3: CASSPSDRGNTEAFF.

This rearrangement joins TRBV28 to TRBJ2-1. The V gene's germline CDR1 is MDHEN and CDR2 SYDVKM. The CDR3 consists of 13 residues. The CDR3 sequence: CASSRAVYNEQFF.

The J gene is TRBJ2-7, the V gene TRBV6-1; TCRdb proposes TRBD2, but this gene call is untestable without DNA. This CDR3 spans 12 amino acids. Germline-derived CDR1 and CDR2 are MNHNS and SASEGT. The chain's CDR3 is CASSPPAYEQYF.

This chain connects TRBV15 to TRBJ2-3; TCRdb's assignment of TRBD1 cannot be checked, as there is no DNA. The germline gives CDR1 LNHNV, CDR2 YYDKDF (reference sequence). CDR3 length equals 16 residues. Here the CDR3 reads CATSRELDRGRDTQYF.

The V and J genes are TRBV5-1 and TRBJ2-5; TCRdb's assignment of TRBD1 cannot be checked, as there is no DNA. The CDR3 is made up of 15 amino acids. CDR1 is SGHRS, CDR2 YFSETQ, per germline. The CDR3: CASSPGWDGQETQYF. The complete variable domain, with remaining parts taken from reference TRBV5-1 and TRBJ2-5, reads KAGVTQTPRYLIKTRGQQVTLSCSPISGHRSVSWYQQTPGQGLQFLFEYFSETQRNKGNFPGRFSGRQFSNSRSEMNVSTLELGDSALYLCASSPGWDGQETQYFGPGTRLLVL.

This chain uses TRBV5-1 with TRBJ2-4; TCRdb reports TRBD1, a call that lacks DNA to check it against. The CDR3 consists of 14 residues. Germline CDR1 SGHRS, CDR2 YFSETQ. The CDR3 is CASSLDTGGDIQYF.

The V and J genes are TRBV7-8 and TRBJ2-7; TCRdb calls TRBD2, which cannot be checked without DNA. The germline CDR1 and CDR2 sequences are SGHVS and FQNEAQ. CDR3 length equals 13 residues. The CDR3 here is CASSQRDWNEQYF.